A single sample is the source of the 27 T cell receptor beta chains below, sequenced in a study of chemoradiotherapy in HPV16-positive cancers. Only in-frame clones appear in the TCRdb table, and some are missing; sequencing was by immunoSEQ multiplex PCR. The table lists approximately 13,000 clones, around 82% of them singletons. This specimen was acquired from a patient who underwent chemoradiotherapy. All receptors derive from a human donor with HPV-associated anogenital cancer.

The chain links TRBV5-6 to TRBJ2-1; D remains ambiguous. Germline-derived CDR1 and CDR2 are SGHDT and YYEEEE. The V end was cut by 4 bases, the J end by 3 bases, with 20 bases between. CDR3 length: 17 residues. The CDR3 loop is CASSDQKTLYYYNEQFF. The CDR3 DNA reads TGTGCCAGCAGCGATCAAAAGACTCTCTACTACTACAATGAGCAGTTCTTC.

The genes are TRBV30 and TRBJ2-7; D is possibly TRBD1 (5 bases). Trimming left V 6 bases short and J 7 bases short, with 13 bases between. The CDR3 contains 11 residues. The germline gives CDR1 GTSNPN, CDR2 SVGIG (reference sequence). In DNA, the CDR3 is TGTGCCTGTGGGGCGAACTGGGAGCAGTACTTC. As protein: CACGANWEQYF. The whole variable domain, filled in from reference TRBV30 and TRBJ2-7, reads SQTIHQWPATLVQPVGSPLSLECTVEGTSNPNLYWYRQAAGRGLQLLFYSVGIGQISSEVPQNLSASRPQDRQFILSSKKLLLSDSGFYLCACGANWEQYFGPGTRLTVT.

The table lists this clone with a count of one. This chain uses TRBV4-2 with TRBJ2-3; TRBD2 matches at 7 bases. The CDR3 runs 16 residues. V lost 5 bases, J lost 2 bases, and 10 bases stayed unmatched. Germline V gene lookup returns CDR1 LGHNA and CDR2 YNFKEQ. The CDR3 coding sequence is TGTGCCAGCAGCTTACTAGCGAATGAGGTCACAGATACGCAGTATTTT. It encodes CASSLLANEVTDTQYF.

This clone was seen once. The chain joins TRBV19 to TRBJ1-5; unclear D gene. The V gene's germline CDR1 is LNHDA and CDR2 SQIVND (reference sequence). This CDR3 has 14 amino acids. The V end was cut by 1 base, the J end by 7 bases, with 11 bases between. The CDR3 DNA reads as TGTGCCAGTAGTATAGGGGGTGATGGGCAGCCCCAGCATTTT. It yields the protein CASSIGGDGQPQHF.

The V gene is TRBV18, the J gene TRBJ1-3; no definite D call. V was shortened by 0 bases and J by 2 bases, with 8 bases between the two germline ends. Germline CDR1 reads KGHSH; CDR2 reads LQKENI. The CDR3 loop spans 15 amino acids. CDR3 DNA sequence: TGTGCCAGCTCACCACCAGGGTCGCCTGGAAACACCATATATTTT. This translates into CASSPPGSPGNTIYF.

V is TRBV15 and J is TRBJ2-5; D unresolved. The J call could be wrong; TRBJ2-7 is a better fit for the DNA end. In germline, CDR1 is LNHNV, CDR2 YYDKDF (reference sequence). The CDR3 covers 14 residues. The CDR3 coding sequence is TGTGCCACCAGCAGAGAAGGCCGGGTGGGCGAGCAGTACTTC. Its protein is CATSREGRVGEQYF.

This clone was seen only once. This chain connects TRBV5-4 to TRBJ2-1; either TRBD1 or TRBD2 may supply D (6 bases each). CDR3 length: 17 residues. Germline CDR1 SGHNT, CDR2 YYREEE (reference sequence). Trimming removed 3 bases at V and 6 bases at J, with 22 bases between. The CDR3 nucleotides are TGTGCCAGCAGCTCTGAGGGCGGCCTTGGAGGGGGCAATGAGCAGTTCTTC. Translating it yields CASSSEGGLGGGNEQFF.

The chain uses TRBV7-3 and TRBJ2-5, with D possibly being TRBD1 (5 bases). CDR1 is SGHTA, CDR2 FQGTGA, per germline. V dropped 4 bases and J dropped 3 bases, with 12 bases sitting between them. The length of the CDR3 is 14 residues. CDR3 sequence: CASSYSGAEETQYF. The CDR3 DNA reads as TGTGCCAGCAGCTATTCTGGGGCAGAAGAGACCCAGTACTTC.

This chain joins TRBV28 and TRBJ2-7; 8 bases are a match to TRBD2. V shed 4 bases, J shed 3 bases, and the junction held 14 bases outside the gene matches. The CDR3 loop spans 17 amino acids. Germline V gene lookup returns CDR1 MDHEN and CDR2 SYDVKM. The CDR3 loop is CASSSRGGGGPIYEQYF. CDR3 nucleotides: TGTGCCAGCAGTTCCCGTGGGGGCGGGGGGCCGATCTACGAGCAGTACTTC.

The chain has TRBV27 and TRBJ2-7, with D possibly matching TRBD1 (6 bases). The CDR3 has 15 residues. Trimming left V 6 bases short and J 3 bases short, with 18 bases between. In germline, CDR1 is MNHEY, CDR2 SMNVEV (reference sequence). Here the CDR3 DNA reads TGTGCCAGCAGACGTATAGGGGGTCTGTACTACGAGCAGTACTTC. Translated: CASRRIGGLYYEQYF.

This clone was counted a single time. This chain uses TRBV9 with TRBJ2-3; 9 bases match TRBD2. CDR3 length equals 15 residues. V dropped 0 bases and J dropped 3; count of bases not matched to a gene: 2. The V gene's germline CDR1 is SGDLS and CDR2 YYNGEE. CDR3 sequence: CASSVGGGATDTQYF. The CDR3 DNA reads TGTGCCAGCAGCGTAGGCGGGGGGGCGACAGATACGCAGTATTTT.

The V gene is TRBV6-6, the J gene TRBJ1-6; maybe TRBD1 (6 bases). Germline V gene lookup returns CDR1 MNHNY and CDR2 SVGAGI (reference sequence). Trimming pared 4 bases from V and 7 bases from J, leaving 11 bases between. The CDR3 loop spans 14 amino acids. The CDR3 DNA is TGTGCCAGCAGTTCGGAGACAGGAAATTCACCCCTCCACTTT. It encodes CASSSETGNSPLHF.

CDR3 bases: TGTGCCAGCAGTTCAACAGGGCGGACCCAGTACTTC. Translation: CASSSTGRTQYF. V usage is TRBV28 and J usage is TRBJ2-5, with TRBD1 as a possible D gene (6 bases). V was trimmed by 4 bases and J by 7 bases, leaving 10 bases between them. Per germline, CDR1 MDHEN and CDR2 SYDVKM. CDR3 length: 12 residues.

Here the CDR3 DNA reads TGTGCCAGCAGCTCCTGGGGGAACCAAAACATTCAGTACTTC. Translation: CASSSWGNQNIQYF. The gene calls are TRBV7-2 and TRBJ2-4; D is possibly TRBD1 or TRBD2 (5 bases each). V shed 4 bases and J shed 5 bases, with 12 bases lying between them. Germline CDR1 and CDR2: SGHTA and FQGNSA. The CDR3 runs 14 residues.

This clone was seen a handful of times. V and J are TRBV6-1 and TRBJ1-2; TRBD1 agrees at 7 bases. Germline V lookup: CDR1 MNHNS, CDR2 SASEGT. The V gene end was trimmed by 8 bases and the J gene end by 3 bases; junction bases not matched to a gene: 12. This CDR3 region has 15 residues. The CDR3 spells CASAARGRFDYGYTF. CDR3 DNA sequence: TGTGCCAGCGCCGCAAGGGGGCGGTTTGACTATGGCTACACCTTC.

The gene calls are TRBV18 and TRBJ1-2; no clear D gene. Trimming removed 3 bases at V and 2 bases at J, with 10 bases between. This CDR3 contains 14 residues. Germline assignment: CDR1 KGHSH and CDR2 LQKENI. Here the CDR3 reads CASSPPILNYGYTF. The CDR3 DNA is TGTGCCAGCTCACCTCCGATCCTAAACTATGGCTACACCTTC.

This clone was seen just once. The chain recombines TRBV6-6 with TRBJ1-4; D remains unclear. CDR1 is MNHNY, CDR2 SVGAGI, per germline (reference sequence). The CDR3 totals 14 residues. The ends were cut back, 6 bases at V and 10 bases at J, with 18 bases in the middle. The CDR3 region is CASSPDTGRGKLFF. In DNA, the CDR3 is TGTGCCAGCAGCCCCGACACGGGGAGAGGAAAACTGTTTTTT.

The rearrangement links TRBV29-1 to TRBJ1-2; D unresolved. Germline values: CDR1 SQVTM, CDR2 ANQGSEA. Deletions cut 7 bases from V and 2 bases from J, with 14 bases between. The CDR3 is 13 residues long. The CDR3 DNA is TGCAGCGCCACCAGAGGACTGAACTATGGCTACACCTTC. Residues: CSATRGLNYGYTF.

The genes are TRBV15 and TRBJ2-7; 8 bases are shared with TRBD1. The germline gives CDR1 LNHNV, CDR2 YYDKDF (reference sequence). This CDR3 region has 15 residues. V lost 2 bases to trimming and J lost 4 bases; unmatched junction nucleotides: 7. The CDR3 DNA is TGTGCCACCAGCAGAAACAGGGGGAGGATATACGAGCAGTACTTC. Its translation is CATSRNRGRIYEQYF.

This chain joins TRBV30 and TRBJ1-2; possibly TRBD1 for D (5 bases). V dropped 0 bases and J dropped 7 bases, with 15 bases sitting between them. The germline gives CDR1 GTSNPN, CDR2 SVGIG (reference sequence). CDR3 length: 14 residues. This CDR3 reads CAWSVRGGQGGYTF. CDR3 in DNA: TGTGCCTGGAGTGTACGAGGTGGGCAGGGTGGCTACACCTTC.

This chain links TRBV27 with TRBJ1-5, with 7 bases fitting TRBD1. This CDR3 is 16 amino acids long. Germline trimming cut 6 bases from V and 3 bases from J; bases unmatched to any gene: 11. CDR1 and CDR2 (germline): MNHEY, SMNVEV (reference sequence). The DNA of the CDR3 is TGTGCCAGCAGCCGACAGGGTATTCAGCTCAATCAGCCCCAGCATTTT. Its protein product is CASSRQGIQLNQPQHF.

The chain couples TRBV6-5 to TRBJ2-1; the D gene is possibly TRBD2 (5 bases). Germline values: CDR1 MNHEY, CDR2 SVGAGI. V was cut by 8 bases and J by 7 bases, with 9 bases left in between. The CDR3 runs to 11 residues. Here the CDR3 reads CASFRGNEQFF. CDR3 bases: TGTGCCAGCTTCCGAGGGAATGAGCAGTTCTTC.

This clone was observed a few times. The chain recombines TRBV30 with TRBJ2-7; 9 positions match TRBD1. The germline V gene has CDR1 GTSNPN and CDR2 SVGIG (reference sequence). With V trimmed by 7 bases and J by 3 bases, 13 bases remained unmatched. The CDR3 consists of 15 residues. The CDR3 region has the DNA TGTGCCTCGCGGACAGGGGCTATCTTGCTCTACGAGCAGTACTTC. Its translation is CASRTGAILLYEQYF.

This clone was observed a few times. The gene calls are TRBV5-5 and TRBJ2-7, with D possibly matching TRBD2 (6 bases). V was trimmed by 3 bases and J by 3 bases, leaving 10 bases between them. The CDR3 is 13 residues long. Per the germline V gene, CDR1 is SGHKS and CDR2 is YYEKEE (reference sequence). Written as DNA, the CDR3 is TGTGCCAGCAGCTCAGCCGGGAGCTACGAGCAGTACTTC. Translating gives CASSSAGSYEQYF.

The chain links TRBV6-5 to TRBJ1-2; TRBD1 aligns across 9 bases. The V and J ends lost 2 bases and 6 bases, in that order; junction bases with no gene match: 10. This CDR3 has 16 amino acids. CDR1 and CDR2 (germline): MNHEY, SVGAGI. Here the CDR3 DNA reads TGTGCCAGCAGTTACGAATCCCGGGACAGGGCTCATGGCTACACCTTC. Translated: CASSYESRDRAHGYTF.

The chain recombines TRBV15 with TRBJ1-1; D gene uncertain. The CDR3 is 14 residues long. V lost 0 bases and J lost 3, with 8 bases in between. Germline V gene lookup returns CDR1 LNHNV and CDR2 YYDKDF (reference sequence). The CDR3 region has the DNA TGTGCCACCAGCAGAGAACGCAGTTACACTGAAGCTTTCTTT. The encoded protein is CATSRERSYTEAFF.

This chain links TRBV28 with TRBJ2-2, with 7 bases aligning to TRBD1. V shed 5 bases, J shed 0 bases, and the junction held 6 bases outside the gene matches. Germline V lookup: CDR1 MDHEN, CDR2 SYDVKM. The length of the CDR3 is 16 residues. DNA for the CDR3: TGTGCCAGCAGTGTGCCGGGACAGTCGAACACCGGGGAGCTGTTTTTT. The encoded protein is CASSVPGQSNTGELFF.